This T cell receptor (beta chain) stems from a study of blood T cell repertoires in COVID-19. Study at large: Nucleic acid was either cDNA or gDNA, and it came from T cells, B-cell-depleted T cells, or PBMCs.

This clone was counted a single time. Clones were sequenced by immunoSEQ multiplex PCR, and TCRdb holds only the in-frame ones, with some missing. In the table there are some 150,000 clones, roughly 86% of which are singletons. The origin of this receptor is an older woman with acute or convalescent COVID-19. Sequenced: peripheral blood.

In nucleotides, the CDR3 is TGCGCCAGCAGCTTGGGGGACAGGGGGCAGCCCCAGCATTTT. Translation: CASSLGDRGQPQHF. The chain carries TRBV5-1 and TRBJ1-5; TRBD1 agrees at 11 bases. The V segment lost 0 bases and the J segment 7 bases; nucleotides outside the gene matches: 0. This CDR3 contains 14 residues. Germline CDR1 reads SGHRS; CDR2 reads YFSETQ.